The TCR beta chain described here comes from a study of cytomegalovirus exposure and HLA in healthy donors. Study at large: In an early release, HLA-typed donors contributed 77 million or so unique TCR sequences.

This CDR3 has 15 amino acids. Germline V CDR1 and CDR2: MNHEY, SVGAGI. Trimming left V 0 bases short and J 10 bases short, with 13 bases between. Study-wide results and limits: Most CMV-associated TCR beta chains appeared HLA-restricted in a later analysis.

Comments on this clone: Its target is unknown.

Vbeta (60) and Jbeta (13) primers were used in the PCR. Produced via immunoSEQ multiplex PCR; TCRdb's table is partial and in-frame only. The sample holds more than 85,000 clones, around 75% seen once. Sequenced: PBMCs. V gene TRBV6-5 combines with J gene TRBJ1-6; D is unclear. This receptor was identified in a male donor in good health and CMV-seropositive. CDR3 in amino acids: CASSYSRIRLSPLHF. The CDR3 DNA reads as TGTGCCAGCAGTTACTCGAGGATTCGCCTCTCACCCCTCCACTTT.